This T cell receptor beta chain was recorded in a study of T cells after yellow fever vaccination. General study points: Abundant contaminating clonotypes from the bulk population could appear in FACS-sorted repertoires. Once the booster was given, most primary-vaccination clones reappeared, at approximately 97% for CD4 and 88% for CD8.

About this clonotype itself: Its target is not known.

TCRdb called the 5' RACE reads again in MiXCR, with one record for every CDR3 protein. The sample records 550,000 to 750,000 distinct CDR3 sequences, about 14% being singletons. The sequenced sample was PBMCs, obtained on the day of the yellow fever booster vaccination. The TCR comes from a man aged 30-40 years who received the YFV17D yellow fever vaccine.

Here the CDR3 DNA reads TGTGCCAGCAGCTTGGTCACACCTTTTGAGCAGTTCTTC. It specifies CASSLVTPFEQFF. The gene calls are TRBV5-6 and TRBJ2-1; D gene unclear. CDR1 is SGHDT and CDR2 is YYEEEE in the germline V gene. The CDR3 is 13 residues long. With 0 bases removed from V and 9 bases from J, the gap between germline ends came to 10 bases.